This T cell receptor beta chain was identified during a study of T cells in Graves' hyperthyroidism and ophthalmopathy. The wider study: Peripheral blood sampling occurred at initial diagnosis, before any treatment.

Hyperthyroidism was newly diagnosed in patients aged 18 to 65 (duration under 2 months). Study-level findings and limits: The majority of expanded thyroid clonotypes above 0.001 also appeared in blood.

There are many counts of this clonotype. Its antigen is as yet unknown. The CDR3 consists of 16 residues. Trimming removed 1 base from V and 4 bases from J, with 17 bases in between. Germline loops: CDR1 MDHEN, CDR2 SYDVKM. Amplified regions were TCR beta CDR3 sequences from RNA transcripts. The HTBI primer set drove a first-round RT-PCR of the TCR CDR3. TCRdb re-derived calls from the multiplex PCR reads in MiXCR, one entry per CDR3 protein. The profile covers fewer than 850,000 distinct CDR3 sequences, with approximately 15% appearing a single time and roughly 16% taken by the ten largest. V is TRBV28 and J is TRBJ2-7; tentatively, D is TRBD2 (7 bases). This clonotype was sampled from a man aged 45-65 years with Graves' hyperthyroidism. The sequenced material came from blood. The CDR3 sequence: CASSLSRGRGGYEQYF. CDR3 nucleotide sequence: TGTGCCAGCAGTTTATCTAGAGGCAGGGGAGGGTACGAGCAGTACTTC.